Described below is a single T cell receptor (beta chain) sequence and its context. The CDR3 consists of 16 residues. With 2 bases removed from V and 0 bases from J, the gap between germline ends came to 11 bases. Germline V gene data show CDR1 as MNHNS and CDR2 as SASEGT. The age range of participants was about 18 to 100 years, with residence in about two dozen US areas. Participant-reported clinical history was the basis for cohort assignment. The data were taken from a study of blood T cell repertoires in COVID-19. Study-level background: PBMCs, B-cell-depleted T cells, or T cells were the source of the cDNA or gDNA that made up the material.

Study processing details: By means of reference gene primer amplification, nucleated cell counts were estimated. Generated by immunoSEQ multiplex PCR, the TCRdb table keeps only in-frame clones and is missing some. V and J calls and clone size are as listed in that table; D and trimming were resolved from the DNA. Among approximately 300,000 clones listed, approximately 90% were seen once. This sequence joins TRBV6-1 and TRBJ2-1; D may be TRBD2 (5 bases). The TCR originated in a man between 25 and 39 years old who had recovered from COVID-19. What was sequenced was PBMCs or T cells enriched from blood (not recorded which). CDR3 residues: CASSESGYSSYNEQFF. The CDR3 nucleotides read TGTGCCAGCAGTGAATCGGGGTATAGCTCCTACAATGAGCAGTTCTTC.